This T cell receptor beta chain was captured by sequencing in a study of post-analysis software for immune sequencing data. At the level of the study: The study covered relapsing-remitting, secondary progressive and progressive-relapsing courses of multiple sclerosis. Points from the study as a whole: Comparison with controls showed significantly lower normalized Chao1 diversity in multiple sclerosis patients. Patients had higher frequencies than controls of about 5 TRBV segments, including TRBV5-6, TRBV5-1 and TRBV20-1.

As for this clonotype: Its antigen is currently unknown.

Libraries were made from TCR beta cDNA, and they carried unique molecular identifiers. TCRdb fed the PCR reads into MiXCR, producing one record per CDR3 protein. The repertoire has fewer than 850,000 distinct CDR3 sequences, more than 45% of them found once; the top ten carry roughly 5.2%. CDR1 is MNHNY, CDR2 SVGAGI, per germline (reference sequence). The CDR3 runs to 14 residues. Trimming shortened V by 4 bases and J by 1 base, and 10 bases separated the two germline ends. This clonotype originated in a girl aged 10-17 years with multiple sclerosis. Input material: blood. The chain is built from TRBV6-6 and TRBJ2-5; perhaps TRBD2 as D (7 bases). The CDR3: CASSWGGPQETQYF. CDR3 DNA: TGTGCCAGCAGTTGGGGGGGCCCCCAAGAGACCCAGTACTTC.